This T cell receptor (beta chain) was recovered during a study of blood T cell repertoires in COVID-19. The wider study: Samples of COVID-19 (acute and convalescent) were obtained from the United States, Italy and Spain. From T cells, B-cell-depleted T cells, or PBMCs came the material, which was cDNA or gDNA.

In the original workflow: Amplification with reference gene primers provided the estimates of nucleated cell counts. The assay was immunoSEQ multiplex PCR, and TCRdb's table has in-frame clones only and misses some. V, J and clone size derive from that table, while D and trimming were established from the DNA sequence. The repertoire consists of tens of thousands of clones, with approximately 80% occurring once and the leading ten covering approximately 20%. The germline V gene encodes CDR1 MNHEY and CDR2 SMNVEV (reference sequence). After removal of 7 bases from V and 1 base from J, the junction contained 12 bases not matched to a gene. This CDR3 is 17 amino acids long.

Material: peripheral blood. The V and J genes are TRBV27 and TRBJ2-2; 7 positions match TRBD2. The receptor's source is a woman aged 70-85 years with acute or convalescent COVID-19. Here the CDR3 DNA reads TGTGCCAGCACAAGAGCGCTAGCGGAGATGAACACCGGGGAGCTGTTTTTT. This encodes CASTRALAEMNTGELFF.